The following is a T cell receptor (beta chain) sequence with its context. Source study methods: Reference gene primer amplification in the assay estimated nucleated cell counts. Method: immunoSEQ multiplex PCR; TCRdb's copy keeps in-frame clones and lacks some. D and trimming were read from the DNA, whereas the V and J calls and clone size are those reported in that table. Among about 200,000 clones listed, 80% to 90% were seen once. This study enrolled people aged about 18 to 90 from approximately 24 US geographic areas. This record belongs to a study of blood T cell repertoires in COVID-19. Input material: PBMCs or T cells enriched from blood (not recorded which). This clonotype was obtained from a middle-aged woman with acute COVID-19.

CDR3 coding DNA: TGCGCCAGCAGCTTGATGGCTAGCGGAAACAATGAGCAGTTCTTC. It encodes CASSLMASGNNEQFF. The genes are TRBV5-1 and TRBJ2-1, with 7 nucleotides matching TRBD2. Germline trimming cut 1 base from V and 5 bases from J; bases unmatched to any gene: 6. This CDR3 spans 15 amino acids. CDR1 and CDR2 from the germline V gene are SGHRS and YFSETQ.